The present entry profiles one T cell receptor beta chain with its context. Its specificity is unknown. CDR3 length: 16 amino acids. Trimming took off 0 bases at V and 2 bases at J, with 11 bases between the two ends. Per the germline V gene, CDR1 is ENHRY and CDR2 is SYGVKD. Only CD45RO-negative cells positively selected for CCR7 counted as naive CD8 cells, so terminally differentiated effector memory CD45RA+ cells were excluded. All of the donors resided in Nashville, Tennessee, and each was a Caucasian adult. Sequencing was performed with immunoSEQ multiplex PCR; in TCRdb, only in-frame clones are kept and a portion is missing. Of around 2,000,000 clones in the sample, 90% to 95% were seen once. This sample was taken from a study of shared clonotypes between healthy human individuals. Study context: There were three CD4 naive, three CD4 memory, two CD8 naive and one CD8 memory plates per donor. Broader study findings: The generation probabilities recorded for non-shared clonotypes fell below those of clonotypes shared by all four donors.

The material sequenced was naive CD8+ T cells from PBMCs. J is TRBJ1-3 and V is TRBV10-3; no clear D. The sequence derives from a young man in good health. Some clones in this sample may be carry-over from other donors' samples. This CDR3 is CAISESRGRAGNTIYF. CDR3 coding DNA: TGTGCCATCAGTGAGTCCCGGGGTCGGGCTGGAAACACCATATATTTT.